This T cell receptor beta chain stems from a study of blood T cell repertoires in COVID-19. Authors' processing steps: By means of reference gene primer amplification, nucleated cell counts were estimated. The method was immunoSEQ multiplex PCR; TCRdb's version includes in-frame clones alone and lacks a portion of them. The V and J calls and clone size come from that table; D and trimming were worked out from the DNA. The sample includes over 45,000 clones, 91% of them seen just once. The CDR3 length is 17 residues. Germline CDR1 is SQVTM and CDR2 is ANQGSEA. Trimming at V came to 7 bases and at J to 8 bases, leaving 15 bases not matched to a gene.

The sequenced sample was peripheral blood. The chain couples TRBV29-1 to TRBJ2-3, with 16 bases fitting TRBD2. The source of this sequence is a woman in her sixties or seventies with active or convalescent COVID-19. Here the CDR3 reads CSAPPPGTSGRALTQYF. CDR3 nucleotides: TGCAGCGCCCCCCCGCCCGGGACTAGCGGGAGGGCCCTTACGCAGTATTTT.